The 20 T cell receptor beta chains reported below all come from one sample, sequenced in a study of naive and memory T cell subsets. Both TRBC1 and TRBC2 were covered by a beta constant-region primer of two equimolar oligonucleotides. TCRdb re-called the UMI-ligation and nested PCR reads with MiXCR, one entry per CDR3 protein. The table lists about 5,400 distinct CDR3 sequences, over 6% of them singletons. The sample comprised effector memory CD8+ T cells from blood. Subset reported: effector memory, CD45RA- CD27-. The receptors originated from a human donor in good health.

Note on this clonotype: The junction differs from germline at one of its ends, possibly a read error. The gene calls are TRBV24-1 and TRBJ1-5; D not certain. Germline CDR1 and CDR2: KGHDR and SFDVKD. This CDR3 is built from 17 residues. The CDR3 loop reads CSTSDSMDGTYNQPQHF. CDR3 sequence (DNA): TGTTCCACCAGTGATTCCATGGACGGCACTTACAATCAGCCCCAGCATTTT.

In its sample, this clonotype was seen many times. This sequence joins TRBV20-1 and TRBJ2-2; D is perhaps TRBD1 (8 bases). V was clipped by 6 bases and J by 7 bases, with 24 bases between them. The CDR3 is 16 residues long. Per germline, CDR1 DFQATT and CDR2 SNEGSKA (reference sequence). DNA of the CDR3: TGCAGTGCCACGGACAGGGAGGGAGGGGATTTCGGGGAGCTGTTTTTT. This sequence encodes CSATDREGGDFGELFF.

The table lists this clonotype with a few counts. The chain is built from TRBV7-8 and TRBJ2-1; possible D gene TRBD2, 6 bases. The CDR3 sequence is 15 residues long. Germline V gene sequence: CDR1 SGHVS, CDR2 FQNEAQ. Trimming took off 5 bases at V and 2 bases at J, with 13 bases between the two ends. The CDR3 loop reads CASSVTWGAYNEQFF. The CDR3 region has the DNA TGTGCCAGCAGCGTTACGTGGGGGGCCTACAATGAGCAGTTCTTC. Full variable domain (outside the CDR3, taken from reference TRBV7-8 and TRBJ2-1): GAGVSQSPRYKVAKRGQDVALRCDPISGHVSLFWYQQALGQGPEFLTYFQNEAQLDKSGLPSDRFFAERPEGSVSTLKIQRTQQEDSAVYLCASSVTWGAYNEQFFGPGTRLTVL.

There are many counts of this clonotype. This sequence joins TRBV5-6 and TRBJ2-5, with unresolved D. Germline CDR1 is SGHDT and CDR2 is YYEEEE. The CDR3 length is 15 residues. V lost 3 bases and J 2 bases, leaving 14 bases between the germline ends. The CDR3 DNA sequence: TGTGCCAGCAGCTCGGTTGAACGCGGACAAGAGACCCAGTACTTC. Its translation: CASSSVERGQETQYF.

The table lists this clonotype with a count of one. The V call is TRBV4-3, the J call TRBJ2-5, with 8 nucleotides matching TRBD2. Germline V gene data show CDR1 as LGHNA and CDR2 as YSLEER. CDR3 length equals 15 residues. V gave up 4 bases and J gave up 5 bases; unmatched junction bases: 9. The CDR3 here is CASSPAGEEGETQYF. CDR3 coding DNA: TGCGCCAGCAGCCCAGCGGGAGAGGAAGGGGAGACCCAGTACTTC.

This clonotype has ten or more counts. The chain employs TRBV7-8 and TRBJ1-6; no clear D gene. Germline loops: CDR1 SGHVS, CDR2 FQNEAQ. The CDR3 totals 18 residues. V shed 5 bases and J shed 0 bases, with 17 bases lying between them. CDR3 region: CASSVATDQSSYNSPLHF. The CDR3 nucleotides read TGTGCCAGCAGCGTCGCGACTGACCAGAGCTCCTATAATTCACCCCTCCACTTT. Combining the CDR3 with reference TRBV7-8 and TRBJ1-6 gives the whole variable domain GAGVSQSPRYKVAKRGQDVALRCDPISGHVSLFWYQQALGQGPEFLTYFQNEAQLDKSGLPSDRFFAERPEGSVSTLKIQRTQQEDSAVYLCASSVATDQSSYNSPLHFGNGTRLTVT.

This clonotype was observed at least ten times. This chain connects TRBV6-5 to TRBJ1-2, with D unresolved. V was clipped by 5 bases and J by 0 bases, with 13 bases between them. Germline loops: CDR1 MNHEY, CDR2 SVGAGI. The CDR3 consists of 15 residues. CDR3 sequence (DNA): TGTGCCAGCAGTCTCCAGACCGGGACTAACTATGGCTACACCTTC. It yields the protein CASSLQTGTNYGYTF.

V is TRBV28 and J is TRBJ2-7; no clear D. The length of the CDR3 is 10 residues. V gave up 2 bases and J gave up 5 bases, with 1 base separating them. Germline V gives CDR1 MDHEN, CDR2 SYDVKM. CDR3 amino acids: CASSLNEQYF. In nucleotides, the CDR3 is TGTGCCAGCAGTTTAAACGAGCAGTACTTC.

The chain employs TRBV6-2 or TRBV6-3 and TRBJ1-1; D may be TRBD1 (5 bases). The V gene's germline CDR1 is MNHEY and CDR2 SVGEGT. V dropped 4 bases and J dropped 5 bases, with 11 bases sitting between them. The CDR3 totals 13 residues. In DNA form, the CDR3 reads TGTGCCAGCAGTTTCCAGGGTGCGACTGAAGCTTTCTTT. Residues: CASSFQGATEAFF.

Worth noting for this clonotype: A much larger clonotype is one base distant, so this may be a read error. CDR3 residues: CAAGAGADADTQYF. The CDR3, as DNA: TGTGCCGCCGGGGCGGGAGCGGATGCAGATACGCAGTATTTT. The rearrangement uses TRBV24-1 and TRBJ2-3, with 7 bases identical to TRBD2. This CDR3 is built from 14 residues. J gave up 4 bases and V 12 bases, and 12 bases lay outside the gene matches. Germline-derived CDR1 and CDR2 are KGHDR and SFDVKD.

This clonotype has just a few counts. V and J are TRBV7-3 and TRBJ2-3; D remains ambiguous. Germline V gives CDR1 SGHTA, CDR2 FQGTGA. This CDR3 region has 15 residues. V was shortened by 2 bases and J by 6 bases, with 15 bases between the two germline ends. This CDR3 is CASSLDVRPADTQYF. The CDR3 coding sequence is TGTGCCAGCAGCTTAGATGTGCGACCGGCCGATACGCAGTATTTT.

The CDR3, as DNA: TGCAGTGCTAGGGACCCGGGGGCAAGGGCCCTCGTCGGGCAAGAGACCCAGTACTTC. Amino acids: CSARDPGARALVGQETQYF. The chain combines TRBV20-1 with TRBJ2-5; possibly TRBD1 or TRBD2 for D (6 bases each). CDR3 size: 19 residues. Trimming shortened V by 3 bases and J by 2 bases, and 28 bases separated the two germline ends. The germline V gene encodes CDR1 DFQATT and CDR2 SNEGSKA (reference sequence).

A few counts support this clonotype. The chain combines TRBV19 with TRBJ2-2; maybe TRBD1 (5 bases). The CDR3 length is 15 residues. Germline V gene lookup returns CDR1 LNHDA and CDR2 SQIVND (reference sequence). V shed 8 bases and J shed 0 bases, with 13 bases lying between them. CDR3 bases: TGTGCCAGTCCGGACAAATCCCCGAACACCGGGGAGCTGTTTTTT. This gives the protein CASPDKSPNTGELFF.

J is TRBJ2-1 and V is TRBV11-2; D is undetermined. Germline V CDR1 and CDR2: SGHAT, FQNNGV. V was trimmed by 5 bases and J by 8 bases, leaving 10 bases between them. This CDR3 is built from 12 residues. In nucleotides, the CDR3 is TGTGCCAGCAGCGGTGACCGCGATGAGCAGTTCTTC. It is translated as CASSGDRDEQFF.

This clonotype was detected ten times or more. This sequence joins TRBV6-2 or TRBV6-3 and TRBJ1-1, with D hard to call. The germline V gene encodes CDR1 MNHEY and CDR2 SVGEGT. V was trimmed by 0 bases and J by 1 base, leaving 3 bases between them. The CDR3 is 13 residues long. The CDR3 DNA reads as TGTGCCAGCAGTTACTCTGAGAACACTGAAGCTTTCTTT. This translates into CASSYSENTEAFF.

The sample holds many counts of this clonotype. V is TRBV20-1 and J is TRBJ1-5; no clear D. CDR3 length: 15 amino acids. V lost 6 bases and J 6 bases, leaving 21 bases between the germline ends. CDR1 is DFQATT and CDR2 is SNEGSKA in the germline V gene (reference sequence). CDR3 in DNA: TGCAGTGCATCTATCGGACCCTCGGGGAGTCAGCCCCAGCATTTT. Protein: CSASIGPSGSQPQHF.

This clonotype was observed many times. This chain links TRBV7-9 with TRBJ2-1, with a tentative D call TRBD2 (5 bases). The germline V and J ends were trimmed by 5 bases and 5 bases, with 22 bases remaining between them. The V gene's germline CDR1 is SEHNR and CDR2 FQNEAQ (reference sequence). The CDR3 contains 17 residues. In nucleotides, the CDR3 is TGTGCCAGCAGCCCTAGCCCCTTTGGGCCTCTCCACAATGAGCAGTTCTTC. Amino acid sequence: CASSPSPFGPLHNEQFF.

This clonotype was counted many times. This chain connects TRBV21-1 to TRBJ2-7; the table's D call TRBD2 went unverified against the DNA. TRBV21-1 is assigned pseudogene status. The CDR3 length is 17 residues. The CDR3 DNA is TGTGCCAGCAGCGCCATAGCGGGAAGAAAAAAGAGCTACGAGCAGTACTTC. Protein product: CASSAIAGRKKSYEQYF.

J is TRBJ2-1 and V is TRBV4-3; 8 nucleotides match TRBD2. The CDR3 consists of 16 residues. The V segment lost 1 base and the J segment 7 bases; nucleotides outside the gene matches: 9. Per germline, CDR1 LGHNA and CDR2 YSLEER. The CDR3 DNA reads as TGCGCCAGCAGCCAAGTACCGGAGCGGGAGAATAATGAGCAGTTCTTC. Translated, it gives CASSQVPERENNEQFF.

This clonotype was seen many times. The V gene is TRBV9, the J gene TRBJ1-1; D uncertain. CDR1 and CDR2 (germline): SGDLS, YYNGEE. The CDR3 length is 15 residues. Trimming removed 3 bases from V and 1 base from J, with 13 bases in between. Here the CDR3 reads CASSARGNGNTEAFF. The CDR3 DNA reads as TGTGCCAGCAGCGCCCGAGGAAATGGGAACACTGAAGCTTTCTTT.